The 22 T cell receptor beta chains below come from one sample, sequenced in a study of blood T cell repertoires in COVID-19. Sequencing used immunoSEQ multiplex PCR; TCRdb keeps in-frame clones, though not all of them. The top ten hold approximately 4.2% of the sample, which has fewer than 300,000 clones, approximately 83% seen once. The specimen sequenced was PBMCs or T cells enriched from blood (not recorded which). These receptors all come from a woman aged 30 to 39 who had recovered from COVID-19.

The V call is TRBV7-2, the J call TRBJ1-1; D uncertain. This CDR3 spans 15 amino acids. Germline V gives CDR1 SGHTA, CDR2 FQGNSA. Trimming shortened V by 5 bases and J by 1 base, and 14 bases separated the two germline ends. The CDR3 sequence: CASSPRQVGNTEAFF. DNA for the CDR3: TGTGCCAGCAGCCCACGGCAGGTTGGGAACACTGAAGCTTTCTTT. Full variable domain (outside the CDR3, taken from reference TRBV7-2 and TRBJ1-1): GAGVSQSPSNKVTEKGKDVELRCDPISGHTALYWYRQSLGQGLEFLIYFQGNSAPDKSGLPSDRFSAERTGGSVSTLTIQRTQQEDSAVYLCASSPRQVGNTEAFFGQGTRLTVV.

The chain combines TRBV10-3 with TRBJ1-2; D is undetermined. This CDR3 comprises 13 residues. V was shortened by 7 bases and J by 4 bases, with 13 bases between the two germline ends. Looked up from germline, CDR1 is ENHRY and CDR2 is SYGVKD. For the CDR3, the DNA is TGTGCCATCACGGGAGAGGTCAGCTATGGCTACACCTTC. Its protein is CAITGEVSYGYTF.

The genes are TRBV5-4 and TRBJ1-1; D is unresolved. V was cut by 0 bases and J by 5 bases, with 11 bases left in between. CDR3 size: 14 residues. Looked up from germline, CDR1 is SGHNT and CDR2 is YYREEE (reference sequence). The CDR3 here is CASSLDGWETEAFF. CDR3 DNA: TGTGCCAGCAGCTTGGACGGTTGGGAGACTGAAGCTTTCTTT.

The rearrangement links TRBV30 to TRBJ2-2, with D uncertain. Germline loops: CDR1 GTSNPN, CDR2 SVGIG (reference sequence). The CDR3 loop spans 13 amino acids. Trimming cost V 5 bases and J 6 bases, with 13 bases left between them. The CDR3 DNA reads TGTGCCTGGGCCCTAGTAGGAGCCGGGGAGCTGTTTTTT. This codes for CAWALVGAGELFF.

This sequence joins TRBV28 and TRBJ2-3; 7 positions agree with TRBD1. There are 16 residues in the CDR3. Germline V gene lookup returns CDR1 MDHEN and CDR2 SYDVKM. V was clipped by 5 bases and J by 3 bases; unmatched bases: 11. The CDR3 protein is CASSLPSQGRTDTQYF. In DNA, the CDR3 is TGTGCCAGCAGTCTGCCTTCACAGGGGAGAACAGATACGCAGTATTTT.

The genes are TRBV2 and TRBJ1-5; 9 nucleotides agree with TRBD1. V shed 7 bases and J 7 bases; nucleotides not matched to a gene: 8. Germline V gene data show CDR1 as SNHLY and CDR2 as FYNNEI. CDR3 length: 14 amino acids. The CDR3 bases are TGTGCCAGCATATTGGACAGGGGTGGACAGCCCCAGCATTTT. Its protein is CASILDRGGQPQHF.

In this sample, this clone turned up once. V and J are TRBV7-2 and TRBJ2-1; no clear D. CDR1 and CDR2 (germline): SGHTA, FQGNSA. CDR3 length: 13 residues. Trimming cost V 1 base and J 9 bases, with 10 bases left between them. The CDR3 DNA reads as TGTGCCAGCAGCTTAGGTACACAGTTTGAGCAGTTCTTC. It is translated as CASSLGTQFEQFF.

This clone was counted only a few times. This chain joins TRBV4-1 and TRBJ1-1; a weak D match, TRBD1 (5 bases). The CDR3 has 13 residues. V lost 3 bases to trimming and J lost 2 bases, with 7 bases between them. Per germline, CDR1 MGHRA and CDR2 YSYEKL. CDR3 protein: CASSQGGNTEAFF. CDR3 bases: TGCGCCAGCAGCCAGGGGGGTAACACTGAAGCTTTCTTT.

The V call is TRBV6-5, the J call TRBJ1-2; no clear D gene. CDR1 and CDR2 (germline): MNHEY, SVGAGI. The length of the CDR3 is 12 residues. Trimming stripped 7 bases from V and 7 bases from J, with 13 bases between. CDR3 residues: CASTPLGVGYTF. The CDR3 DNA reads TGTGCCAGCACCCCCTTGGGAGTTGGCTACACCTTC.

This chain uses TRBV24-1 with TRBJ2-3, with 9 bases that match TRBD2. Germline CDR1 reads KGHDR; CDR2 reads SFDVKD. Germline trimming cut 1 base from V and 4 bases from J; bases unmatched to any gene: 8. This CDR3 has 17 residues. CDR3 residues: CATSDFGGRAKSDTQYF. DNA of the CDR3: TGTGCCACCAGTGATTTCGGCGGGAGGGCCAAATCAGATACGCAGTATTTT.

J is TRBJ2-5 and V is TRBV19, with 7 bases lining up with TRBD1. With 5 bases clipped from V and 2 bases from J, the junction kept 8 bases outside the gene matches. The germline V gene encodes CDR1 LNHDA and CDR2 SQIVND (reference sequence). The CDR3 has 15 amino acids. CDR3 protein: CASSSRDSAQETQYF. For the CDR3, the DNA is TGTGCCAGTAGTTCCCGGGACAGCGCTCAAGAGACCCAGTACTTC.

This clone was seen only once. CDR3 residues: CASSLGDRRLQETQYF. Here the CDR3 DNA reads TGTGCCAGCAGTTTAGGGGACAGGAGACTCCAAGAGACCCAGTACTTC. The chain is built from TRBV28 and TRBJ2-5; 8 bases fit TRBD1. The CDR3 loop spans 16 amino acids. J lost 1 base, V lost 2 bases, and 6 bases had no gene match. The V gene's germline CDR1 is MDHEN and CDR2 SYDVKM.

This CDR3 reads CASSRTQGTGELFF. The DNA of the CDR3 is TGCGCCAGCAGCCGCACACAGGGTACCGGGGAGCTGTTTTTT. J is TRBJ2-2 and V is TRBV4-1, with a tentative D call TRBD1 (6 bases). The CDR3 loop spans 14 amino acids. V was clipped by 4 bases and J by 5 bases, with 11 bases between them. The germline V gene encodes CDR1 MGHRA and CDR2 YSYEKL.

The V gene is TRBV24-1, the J gene TRBJ2-7; TRBD1 matches 12 bases. Germline V gene data show CDR1 as KGHDR and CDR2 as SFDVKD. The V gene end was trimmed by 2 bases and the J gene end by 5 bases; junction bases not matched to a gene: 9. CDR3 length: 17 amino acids. CDR3 DNA sequence: TGTGCCACCAGTGATTGGGACAGGGGGCCTGTTAGTGACGAGCAGTACTTC. Protein: CATSDWDRGPVSDEQYF.

The chain carries TRBV2 and TRBJ1-4; TRBD1 matches at 10 bases. Trimming at V came to 6 bases and at J to 8 bases, leaving 9 bases not matched to a gene. The CDR3 is made up of 15 amino acids. Germline assignment: CDR1 SNHLY and CDR2 FYNNEI. The CDR3 is CASSMGQGTGEKLFF. As DNA, the CDR3 is TGTGCCAGCAGCATGGGACAGGGGACGGGAGAAAAACTGTTTTTT.

This clone was observed once. This rearrangement joins TRBV4-1 to TRBJ2-7; D may be TRBD1 (5 bases). Germline CDR1 is MGHRA and CDR2 is YSYEKL. The CDR3 spans 14 residues. The ends were cut back, 3 bases at V and 2 bases at J, with 11 bases in the middle. CDR3 in amino acids: CASSHPDSAYEQYF. In DNA form, the CDR3 reads TGCGCCAGCAGCCACCCAGACAGTGCCTACGAGCAGTACTTC.

The V call is TRBV4-2, the J call TRBJ2-1; TRBD2 matches 11 bases. V lost 3 bases to trimming and J lost 6 bases; unmatched junction nucleotides: 7. The CDR3 sequence is 16 residues long. Germline CDR1 and CDR2: LGHNA and YNFKEQ. CDR3 amino acids: CASSQATSGDFNEQFF. Written as DNA, the CDR3 is TGTGCCAGCAGCCAGGCGACTAGCGGGGACTTCAATGAGCAGTTCTTC.

This clone came up a few times. V and J are TRBV5-4 and TRBJ1-1, with TRBD1 identical over 7 bases. J gave up 8 bases and V 4 bases, and 8 bases lay outside the gene matches. From germline, CDR1 is SGHNT and CDR2 YYREEE (reference sequence). This CDR3 is built from 13 residues. The CDR3 DNA is TGTGCCAGCAGCGAGGGACAGCTCAGGGAAGCTTTCTTT. It encodes CASSEGQLREAFF.

Here the CDR3 reads CASSLYGGRQQFF. The CDR3 DNA reads TGTGCCAGCAGTTTATATGGCGGGCGACAGCAGTTCTTC. The rearrangement links TRBV27 to TRBJ2-1; the D gene is possibly TRBD2 (5 bases). Per the germline V gene, CDR1 is MNHEY and CDR2 is SMNVEV (reference sequence). V dropped 1 base and J dropped 11 bases, with 12 bases sitting between them. CDR3 length: 13 amino acids.

J is TRBJ2-6 and V is TRBV3-1 (or the pseudogene TRBV3-2); D gene unclear. The CDR3 has 14 residues. Germline loops: CDR1 LGHDT, CDR2 YNNKEL (reference sequence). Deletions cut 2 bases from V and 4 bases from J, with 6 bases between. The CDR3: CASSQSPGANVLTF. The CDR3 coding sequence is TGTGCCAGCAGCCAATCCCCGGGGGCCAACGTCCTGACTTTC.

V usage is TRBV4-1 and J usage is TRBJ1-1, with D perhaps matching TRBD1 (5 bases). Per germline, CDR1 MGHRA and CDR2 YSYEKL. The CDR3 length is 18 residues. Trimming removed 1 base from V and 4 bases from J, with 22 bases in between. The chain's CDR3 is CASSQVFRVRGESTEAFF. The CDR3, as DNA: TGCGCCAGCAGCCAAGTTTTCAGGGTCCGCGGGGAAAGCACTGAAGCTTTCTTT.

This clone came up a few times. The V and J genes are TRBV5-6 and TRBJ1-1; 7 nucleotides line up with TRBD1. After removal of 3 bases from V and 2 bases from J, the junction contained 4 bases not matched to a gene. Germline CDR1 SGHDT, CDR2 YYEEEE. The CDR3 covers 14 residues. CDR3 protein: CASSYQGVNTEAFF. The CDR3 DNA reads as TGTGCCAGCAGCTATCAGGGGGTCAACACTGAAGCTTTCTTT.